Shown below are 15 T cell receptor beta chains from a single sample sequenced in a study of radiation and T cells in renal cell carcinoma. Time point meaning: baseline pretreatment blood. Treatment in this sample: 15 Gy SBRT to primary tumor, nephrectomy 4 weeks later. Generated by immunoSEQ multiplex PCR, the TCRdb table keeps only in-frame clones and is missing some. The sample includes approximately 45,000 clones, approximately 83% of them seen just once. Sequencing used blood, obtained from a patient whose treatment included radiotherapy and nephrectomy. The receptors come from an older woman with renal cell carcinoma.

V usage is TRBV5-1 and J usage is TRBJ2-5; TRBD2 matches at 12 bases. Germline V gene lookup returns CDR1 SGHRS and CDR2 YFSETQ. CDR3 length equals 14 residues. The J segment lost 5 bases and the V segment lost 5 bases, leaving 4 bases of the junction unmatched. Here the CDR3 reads CASRPSGGGETQYF. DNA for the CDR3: TGCGCCAGCAGGCCTAGCGGGGGGGGCGAGACCCAGTACTTC.

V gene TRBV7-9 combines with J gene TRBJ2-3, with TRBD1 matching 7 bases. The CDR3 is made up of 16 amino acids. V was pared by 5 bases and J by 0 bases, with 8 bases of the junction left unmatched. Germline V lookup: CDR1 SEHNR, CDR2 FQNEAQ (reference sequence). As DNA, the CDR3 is TGTGCCAGCAGCCTCCGACAGGGTCCGAGCACAGATACGCAGTATTTT. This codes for CASSLRQGPSTDTQYF.

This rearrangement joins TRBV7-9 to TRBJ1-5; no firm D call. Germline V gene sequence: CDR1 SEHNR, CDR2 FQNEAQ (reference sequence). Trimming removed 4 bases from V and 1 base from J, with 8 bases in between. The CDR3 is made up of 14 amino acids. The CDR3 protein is CASSSPGSNQPQHF. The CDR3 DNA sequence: TGTGCCAGCAGCTCTCCGGGGAGCAATCAGCCCCAGCATTTT.

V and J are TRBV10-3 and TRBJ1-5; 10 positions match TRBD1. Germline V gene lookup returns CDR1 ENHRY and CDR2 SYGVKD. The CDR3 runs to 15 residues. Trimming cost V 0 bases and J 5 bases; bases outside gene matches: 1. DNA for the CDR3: TGTGCCATCAGTGAGTCCGGACAGGGGGATCAGCCCCAGCATTTT. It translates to CAISESGQGDQPQHF.

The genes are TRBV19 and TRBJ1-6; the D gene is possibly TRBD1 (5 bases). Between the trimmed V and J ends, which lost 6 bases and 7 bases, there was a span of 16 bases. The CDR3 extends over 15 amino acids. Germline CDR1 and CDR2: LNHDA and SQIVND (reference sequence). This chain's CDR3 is CASRRRDPKNSPLHF. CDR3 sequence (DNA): TGTGCCAGTAGACGCCGGGACCCGAAGAATTCACCCCTCCACTTT.

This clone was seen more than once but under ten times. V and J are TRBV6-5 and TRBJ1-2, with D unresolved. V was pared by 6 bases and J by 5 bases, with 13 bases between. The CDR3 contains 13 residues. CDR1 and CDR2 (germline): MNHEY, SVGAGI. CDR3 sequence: CASSQSPLYGYTF. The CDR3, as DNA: TGTGCCAGCAGCCAAAGCCCCCTTTATGGCTACACCTTC.

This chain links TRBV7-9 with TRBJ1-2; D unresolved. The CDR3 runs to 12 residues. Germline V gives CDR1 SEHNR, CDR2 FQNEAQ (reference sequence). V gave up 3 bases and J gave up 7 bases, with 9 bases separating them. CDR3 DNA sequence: TGTGCCAGCAGCTTGAAGGGTTTTGGCTACACCTTC. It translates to CASSLKGFGYTF.

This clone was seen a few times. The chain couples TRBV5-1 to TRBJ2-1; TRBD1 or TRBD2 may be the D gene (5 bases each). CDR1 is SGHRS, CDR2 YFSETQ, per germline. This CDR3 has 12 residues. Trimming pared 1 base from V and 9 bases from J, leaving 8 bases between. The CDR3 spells CASSLLGGEQFF. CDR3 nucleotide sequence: TGCGCCAGCAGCTTGCTTGGGGGTGAGCAGTTCTTC.

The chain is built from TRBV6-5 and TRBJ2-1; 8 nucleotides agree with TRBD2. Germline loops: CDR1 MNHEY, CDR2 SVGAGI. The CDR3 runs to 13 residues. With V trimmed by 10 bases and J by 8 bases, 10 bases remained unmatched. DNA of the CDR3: TGTGCCACCCGGGGGGGGGTTAACTATGAGCAGTTCTTC. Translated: CATRGGVNYEQFF.

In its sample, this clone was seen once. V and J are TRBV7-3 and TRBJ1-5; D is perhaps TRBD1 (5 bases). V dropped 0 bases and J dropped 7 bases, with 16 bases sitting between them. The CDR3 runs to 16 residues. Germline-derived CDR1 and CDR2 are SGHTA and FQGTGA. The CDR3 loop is CASSLTIEGRRQPQHF. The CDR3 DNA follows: TGTGCCAGCAGCTTAACGATAGAGGGGCGCAGGCAGCCCCAGCATTTT. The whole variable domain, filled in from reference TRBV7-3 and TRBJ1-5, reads GAGVSQTPSNKVTEKGKYVELRCDPISGHTALYWYRQSLGQGPEFLIYFQGTGAADDSGLPNDRFFAVRPEGSVSTLKIQRTERGDSAVYLCASSLTIEGRRQPQHFGDGTRLSIL.

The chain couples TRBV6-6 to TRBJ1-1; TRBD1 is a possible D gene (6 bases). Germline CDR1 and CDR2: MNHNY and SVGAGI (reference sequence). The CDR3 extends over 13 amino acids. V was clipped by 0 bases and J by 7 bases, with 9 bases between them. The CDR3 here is CASSYSRGGEAFF. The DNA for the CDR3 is TGTGCCAGCAGTTACTCGAGAGGGGGTGAAGCTTTCTTT.

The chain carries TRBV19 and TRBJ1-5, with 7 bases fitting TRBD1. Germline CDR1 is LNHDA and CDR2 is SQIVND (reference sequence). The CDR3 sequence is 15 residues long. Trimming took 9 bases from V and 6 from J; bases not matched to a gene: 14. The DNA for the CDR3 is TGTGCCAGCGATTCAGGGGGTCTAGGTTTTCAGCCCCAGCATTTT. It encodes CASDSGGLGFQPQHF.

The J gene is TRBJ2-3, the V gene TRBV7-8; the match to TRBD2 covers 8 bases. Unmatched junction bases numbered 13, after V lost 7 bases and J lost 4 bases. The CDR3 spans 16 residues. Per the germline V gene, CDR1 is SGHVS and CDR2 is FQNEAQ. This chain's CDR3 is CASKQFDGGAPDTQYF. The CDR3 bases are TGTGCCAGCAAACAGTTCGACGGGGGGGCCCCAGATACGCAGTATTTT.

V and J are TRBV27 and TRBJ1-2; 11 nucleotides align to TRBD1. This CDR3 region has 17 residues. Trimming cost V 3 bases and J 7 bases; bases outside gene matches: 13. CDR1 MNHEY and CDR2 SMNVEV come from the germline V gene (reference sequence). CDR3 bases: TGTGCCAGCAGTTTTAACCCCGGGACAGGGGGTTTCGGTGGCTACACCTTC. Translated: CASSFNPGTGGFGGYTF.

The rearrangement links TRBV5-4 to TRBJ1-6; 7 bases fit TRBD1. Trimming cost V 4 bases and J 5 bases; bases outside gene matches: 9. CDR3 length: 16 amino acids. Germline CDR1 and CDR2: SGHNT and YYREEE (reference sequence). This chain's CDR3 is CASSQSSRGNNSPLHF. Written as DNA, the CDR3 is TGTGCCAGCAGCCAAAGCTCCAGGGGGAATAATTCACCCCTCCACTTT.